These T cell receptor beta chains were read from a single sample in a study of blood T cell repertoires in COVID-19. Using immunoSEQ multiplex PCR, the repertoire was profiled, and TCRdb retains in-frame clones only, with some absent. This sample yields approximately 180,000 clones, of which over 65% are seen a single time; over 15% belongs to the top ten. Source material: peripheral blood. Receptors were obtained from a person aged 65 to 79 with COVID-19, enrolled during active disease. CDR3s include the opening cysteine and the closing phenylalanine or tryptophan.

v_call | cdr3_aa
TRBV18 | CASSPLGEDRGGTF
TRBV2 | CASISRGQRDYGYTF
TRBV7-9 | CASSYRQGAAETQYF
TRBV15 | CATSRDRATPNQPQHF
TRBV29-1 | CSVATGGNSPLHF
TRBV9 | CASSPAGLAGTDTQYF
TRBV5-1 | CASSSLAGDGQETQYF
TRBV27 | CASSSPGQGNYGYTF
TRBV27 | CASRFRGVGGELFF
TRBV10-3 | CAISESVAVIEQYF
TRBV5-1 | CASKGQADNEQFF
TRBV7-9 | CASSPKPQGFSGVNYEQYF
TRBV20-1 | CSASSARGVQETQYF
TRBV6-2/TRBV6-3 | CASSYSRRSNQPQHF
TRBV10-3 | CAISDPLTSGKETQYF
TRBV27 | CATRYGQNYPYEQYF
TRBV29-1 | CSVEVWDRLSTDTQYF
TRBV5-6 | CASSLTLLGEAFF
TRBV6-1 | CASSEDRGGFYNEQFF
TRBV5-4 | CASSNLDRDREKLFF
TRBV30 | CACHEPTTGAPHGYTF
TRBV7-3 | CASSLYPSGGLNTGELFF
TRBV6-5 | CASRVGGTDTQYF
TRBV27 | CASSALHSSYPSASSYRGNTIYF
TRBV27 | CASSSLTGGRNTIYF
TRBV28 | CASSPVPDFLFYEQYF
TRBV4-3 | CASSQDSGLAIADTQYF
TRBV21-1 | CASSKDTPQLGCGYTF
TRBV5-4 | CASSPRGGRDYGYTF
TRBV14 | CASSQDTRMTLRNTEAFF
TRBV30 | CAWSVLRGNAQHF
TRBV9 | CASSAGQGRTQETQYF
TRBV2 | CASGLAQETQYF
TRBV6-5 | CASRRPPTDTQYF
TRBV6-5 | CASSSENRGRETQYF
TRBV10-3 | CAVKTPKTGQGGKETQYF
TRBV10-3 | CATTGVGDQPQHF